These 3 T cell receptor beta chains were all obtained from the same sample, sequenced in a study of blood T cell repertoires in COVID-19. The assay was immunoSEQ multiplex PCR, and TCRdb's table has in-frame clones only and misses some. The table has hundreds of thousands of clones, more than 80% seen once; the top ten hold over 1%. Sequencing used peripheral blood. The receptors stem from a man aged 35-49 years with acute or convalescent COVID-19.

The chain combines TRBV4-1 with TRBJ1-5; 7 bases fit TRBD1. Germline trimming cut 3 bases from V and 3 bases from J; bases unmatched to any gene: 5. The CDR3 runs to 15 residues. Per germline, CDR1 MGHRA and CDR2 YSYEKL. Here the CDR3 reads CASSQRDSSNQPQHF. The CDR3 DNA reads TGCGCCAGCAGCCAGAGGGACAGTTCCAATCAGCCCCAGCATTTT.

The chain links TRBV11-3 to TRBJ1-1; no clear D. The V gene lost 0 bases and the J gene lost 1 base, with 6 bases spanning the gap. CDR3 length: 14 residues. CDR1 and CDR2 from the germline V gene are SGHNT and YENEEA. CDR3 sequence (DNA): TGTGCCAGCAGCTTAGACGGTGGGAACACTGAAGCTTTCTTT. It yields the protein CASSLDGGNTEAFF.

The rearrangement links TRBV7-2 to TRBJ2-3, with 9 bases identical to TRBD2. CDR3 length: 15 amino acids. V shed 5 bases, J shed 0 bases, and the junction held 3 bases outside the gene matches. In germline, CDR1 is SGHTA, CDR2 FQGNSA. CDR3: CASSPSGKSTDTQYF. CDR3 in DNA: TGTGCCAGCAGCCCTAGCGGGAAAAGCACAGATACGCAGTATTTT.